These 9 T cell receptor beta chains originate from one sample sequenced in a study of PD-1 blockade in classical Hodgkin lymphoma. Generated by immunoSEQ multiplex PCR, the TCRdb table keeps only in-frame clones and is missing some. The sample shows fewer than 25,000 clones, around 80% of them seen only once. Time point meaning: cycle 4 day 1 (C4D1), after 5 to 7 weeks of nivolumab. Relapses following autologous stem cell transplantation were seen in all patients, with brentuximab vedotin exposure varying. The sequences come from peripheral blood mononuclear cells (PBMCs), collected before the fourth cycle of nivolumab. These receptors were taken from a human donor with classical Hodgkin lymphoma.

The genes are TRBV27 and TRBJ2-5; the match to TRBD2 covers 7 bases. This CDR3 spans 15 amino acids. The germline gives CDR1 MNHEY, CDR2 SMNVEV (reference sequence). The J segment lost 5 bases and the V segment lost 2 bases, leaving 8 bases of the junction unmatched. CDR3 bases: TGTGCCAGCAGTTTAGGCGGGGGACGCGGGGAGACCCAGTACTTC. It specifies CASSLGGGRGETQYF.

This chain joins TRBV28 and TRBJ1-2; TRBD1 matches 11 bases. J was trimmed by 2 bases and V by 6 bases; bases with no gene match: 5. CDR1 and CDR2 (germline): MDHEN, SYDVKM. This CDR3 is 15 amino acids long. DNA of the CDR3: TGTGCCAGCAGGGGGACAGGGGGAGAAAACTATGGCTACACCTTC. Encoded protein: CASRGTGGENYGYTF.

The chain is built from TRBV28 and TRBJ1-2, with D possibly TRBD1 on 6 matching bases. The CDR3 has 13 amino acids. The germline V gene encodes CDR1 MDHEN and CDR2 SYDVKM. The V end was cut by 6 bases, the J end by 8 bases, with 16 bases between. The CDR3 protein is CASSNPGHWGYTF. The CDR3 DNA reads as TGTGCCAGCAGCAATCCGGGACATTGGGGCTACACCTTC.

This chain connects TRBV11-2 to TRBJ2-1, with D unresolved. CDR1 and CDR2 from the germline V gene are SGHAT and FQNNGV. The CDR3 sequence is 15 residues long. Trimming removed 0 bases from V and 0 bases from J, with 6 bases in between. CDR3 in amino acids: CASSLELSSYNEQFF. Written as DNA, the CDR3 is TGTGCCAGCAGCTTAGAACTGAGCTCCTACAATGAGCAGTTCTTC.

The rearrangement joins TRBV4-1 to TRBJ2-7, with D unresolved. Germline CDR1 reads MGHRA; CDR2 reads YSYEKL. Trimming cost V 1 base and J 0 bases, with 4 bases left between them. This CDR3 comprises 13 residues. The CDR3, as DNA: TGCGCCAGCAGCCAAGGGGACTCCTACGAGCAGTACTTC. It encodes CASSQGDSYEQYF.

V usage is TRBV7-9 and J usage is TRBJ2-5; possibly TRBD2 for D (6 bases). Trimming took off 4 bases at V and 5 bases at J, with 14 bases between the two ends. The V gene's germline CDR1 is SEHNR and CDR2 FQNEAQ (reference sequence). The CDR3 consists of 14 residues. This CDR3 reads CASSSGGVSETQYF. The CDR3 DNA follows: TGTGCCAGCAGCTCCGGCGGGGTGTCGGAGACCCAGTACTTC.

The chain recombines TRBV6-5 with TRBJ1-2, with no clear D. The V end was cut by 4 bases, the J end by 4 bases, with 13 bases between. There are 14 residues in the CDR3. CDR1 is MNHEY, CDR2 SVGAGI, per germline. This CDR3 reads CASSSDPSTYGYTF. The CDR3 nucleotides read TGTGCCAGCAGTTCGGACCCTTCAACCTATGGCTACACCTTC.

The rearrangement links TRBV7-2 to TRBJ1-2; a weak D match, TRBD1 (6 bases). Per germline, CDR1 SGHTA and CDR2 FQGNSA. The V gene lost 1 base and the J gene lost 4 bases, with 10 bases spanning the gap. The CDR3 is 14 residues long. The CDR3 coding sequence is TGTGCCAGCAGCTTAGTTCCGACAGGCTATGGCTACACCTTC. Its translation: CASSLVPTGYGYTF.

The V and J genes are TRBV11-2 and TRBJ1-2; 7 bases map to TRBD1. Germline loops: CDR1 SGHAT, CDR2 FQNNGV. Unmatched junction bases numbered 2, after V lost 3 bases and J lost 4 bases. CDR3 size: 13 residues. The CDR3 DNA sequence: TGTGCCAGCAGCTTGACAGGGCTCTATGGCTACACCTTC. It translates to CASSLTGLYGYTF.